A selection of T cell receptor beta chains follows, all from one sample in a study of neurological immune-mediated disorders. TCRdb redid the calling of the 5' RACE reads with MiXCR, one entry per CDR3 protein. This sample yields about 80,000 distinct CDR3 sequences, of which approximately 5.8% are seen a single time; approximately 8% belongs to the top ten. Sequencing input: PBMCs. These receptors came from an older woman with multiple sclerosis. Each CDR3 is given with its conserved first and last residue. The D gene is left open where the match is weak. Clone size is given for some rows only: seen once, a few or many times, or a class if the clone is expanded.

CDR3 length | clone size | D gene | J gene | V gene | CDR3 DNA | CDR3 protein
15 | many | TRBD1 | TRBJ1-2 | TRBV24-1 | TGTGCCACCAGTGACCATGGGACAGGGAGTCGTGGCTACACCTTC | CATSDHGTGSRGYTF
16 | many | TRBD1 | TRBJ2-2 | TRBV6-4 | TGTGCCAGCAGTGACAGGGGACAGGGATCCACCGGGGAGCTGTTTTTT | CASSDRGQGSTGELFF
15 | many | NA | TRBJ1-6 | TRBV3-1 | TGTGCCAGCAGCTGGGTCGGCGATGGTTATTCACCCCTCCACTTT | CASSWVGDGYSPLHF
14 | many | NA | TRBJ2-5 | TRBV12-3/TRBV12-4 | TGTGCCAGCAGCCGTGACTATTCACAAGAGACCCAGTACTTC | CASSRDYSQETQYF
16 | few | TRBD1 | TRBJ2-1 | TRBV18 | TGTGCCAGCTCACAGACAGGGGGAGGAACCTACAATGAGCAGTTCTTC | CASSQTGGGTYNEQFF
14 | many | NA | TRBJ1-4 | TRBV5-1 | TGCGCCAGCAGCTTGAGAGGCCTTAATGAAAAACTGTTTTTT | CASSLRGLNEKLFF
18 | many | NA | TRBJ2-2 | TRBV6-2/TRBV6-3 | TGTGCCAGCAGTTATATAGCGGCGGGTCCGACGGCCACCGGGGAGCTGTTTTTT | CASSYIAAGPTATGELFF
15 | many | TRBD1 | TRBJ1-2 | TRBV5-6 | TGTGCCAGCAGCCCGAAGACAGGGAGTAACTATGGCTACACCTTC | CASSPKTGSNYGYTF
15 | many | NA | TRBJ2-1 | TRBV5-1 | TGCGCCAGCAGCTTGGGACTTAGCTCCTACAATGAGCAGTTCTTC | CASSLGLSSYNEQFF
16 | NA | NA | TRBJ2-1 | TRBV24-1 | TGTGCCACCAGTGATGGGGCAGGATGGTCCTACACTGAGCAGTTCTTC | CATSDGAGWSYTEQFF
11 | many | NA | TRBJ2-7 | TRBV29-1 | TGCAGCGTACTGACCGCCTACGAGCAGTACTTC | CSVLTAYEQYF
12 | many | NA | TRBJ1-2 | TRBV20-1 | TGCAGTGCCACCGGGGGGGACTATGGCTACACCTTC | CSATGGDYGYTF